Listed below are T cell receptor beta chains from one sample, sequenced in a study of molecular identifiers for immune sequencing clone quantification. TCRdb reprocessed the PCR reads with MiXCR, giving one entry per CDR3 protein. Counted here are about 640,000 distinct CDR3 sequences, nearly 20% occurring once; the ten biggest clones make up roughly 0.83%. Sequencing was carried out using naive CD8+ T cells from blood, with Jurkat cell RNA spiked in. Receptor source: a human donor in good health. Some libraries in this study had Jurkat cell RNA spiked in. Both conserved end residues are part of each CDR3. D genes are given only for firm matches. Only some rows state a clone size, as once, few, many or a class for expanded clones.

j_call clone_size d_call v_call cdr3_nt cdr3_aa
TRBJ2-1 many NA TRBV30 TGTGCCTGGAGTGACCTTAGGCCTGAGCAGTTCTTC CAWSDLRPEQFF
TRBJ2-1 many NA TRBV9 TGTGCCAGCAGCGTTGGAGCCCTCCTCTCCTACAATGAGCAGTTCTTC CASSVGALLSYNEQFF
TRBJ1-4 many NA TRBV15 TGTGCCACCAGCGCCGAACCCGGACCCGTCCTTTTT CATSAEPGPVLF
TRBJ1-5 many TRBD1 TRBV20-1 TGCAGTGCTAGAGACACGACAGGGGGATATAGCAATCAGCCCCAGCATTTT CSARDTTGGYSNQPQHF
TRBJ2-1 NA TRBD2 TRBV27 TGTGCCAGCAGTCATGAACTAGCGGGGGGGCCGGATGAGCAGTTCTTC CASSHELAGGPDEQFF
TRBJ1-1 many TRBD1 TRBV6-1 TGTGCCAGCAGGATCGACAGGGCAACATCAATGAACACTGAAGCTTTCTTT CASRIDRATSMNTEAFF
TRBJ2-7 NA TRBD2 TRBV27 TGTGCCAGCAGTTTTAGCGGGGGGGCACTTGGGCAGTACTTC CASSFSGGALGQYF
TRBJ2-3 many NA TRBV9 TGTGCCAGCAGCGTAGCGACTTTCACAGATACGCAGTATTTT CASSVATFTDTQYF
TRBJ1-2 many NA TRBV29-1 TGCAGCGTTGACGGGGGGTCCCTTAACTATGGCTACACCTTC CSVDGGSLNYGYTF
TRBJ2-1 many NA TRBV4-1 TGCGCCAGCAGCCAAGTTTTGGCAGGGGATAGCAATGAGCAGTTCTTC CASSQVLAGDSNEQFF
TRBJ2-7 once NA TRBV27 TGTGCCAGCAGTCCCGGACACCGGCGGGAGCAGTACTTC CASSPGHRREQYF
TRBJ2-1 many TRBD2 TRBV5-5 TGTGCCAGCAGCCGGGACTACCAGCGGGGGGCCCACAATGAGCAGTTCTTC CASSRDYQRGAHNEQFF
TRBJ2-1 NA NA TRBV12-3/TRBV12-4 TGTGCCAGCCTCCCTAGCGAACCATACAATGAGCAGTTCTTC CASLPSEPYNEQFF
TRBJ2-3 many TRBD2 TRBV4-3 TGCGCCAGCAGCCCCGGCAGGACAGGACTAGCGGGGACTAGCACAGATACGCAGTATTTT CASSPGRTGLAGTSTDTQYF
TRBJ2-6 many TRBD1 TRBV9 TGTGCCAGCGGAGACAGGGGGCAAGGGGCCAACGTCCTGACTTTC CASGDRGQGANVLTF
TRBJ2-3 many TRBD1 TRBV4-3 TGCGCCAGCAGCCAAGCCACAGGGGGTAGAGATACGCAGTATTTT CASSQATGGRDTQYF
TRBJ2-1 many TRBD2 TRBV29-1 TGCAGCGTTGAAGAGGGGACTAGCGGCTACAATGAGCAGTTCTTC CSVEEGTSGYNEQFF
TRBJ2-3 many NA TRBV6-2/TRBV6-3 TGTGCCAGCAGTTACTCGACGGACTATTACACAGATACGCAGTATTTT CASSYSTDYYTDTQYF
TRBJ1-5 many NA TRBV29-1 TGCAGCGTTGAAAGGGTAGTAGAGCATAGCAATCAGCCCCAGCATTTT CSVERVVEHSNQPQHF
TRBJ1-1 many NA TRBV6-5 TGTGCCAGCAAACTCAGGACACCGAGTTTGAAAGCTTTCTTT CASKLRTPSLKAFF
TRBJ1-3 NA NA TRBV7-6 TGTGCCAGCAGCGAGACAGGAAACACCATATATTTT CASSETGNTIYF
TRBJ2-3 many TRBD2 TRBV20-1 TGCAGTGCTAGAGATCGTGGGGCGGGGGGACGCGACACAGATACGCAGTATTTT CSARDRGAGGRDTDTQYF
TRBJ2-5 few NA TRBV11-2 TGTGCCAGCAGCCAAGGAGGGGGATCCCAAGAGACCCAGTACTTC CASSQGGGSQETQYF
TRBJ2-7 NA NA TRBV5-5 TGTGCCAGCAGCGGGGGGCCCCGGCGGCAGTACTTC CASSGGPRRQYF
TRBJ1-1 many NA TRBV27 TGTGCCAGCAGTTGGGGTCCGGCGAACACTGAAGCTTTCTTT CASSWGPANTEAFF
TRBJ1-2 few TRBD1 TRBV6-1 TGTGCCAGCAGTGAAATTGACGCTGGGACAGGCTACTATGGCTACACCTTC CASSEIDAGTGYYGYTF